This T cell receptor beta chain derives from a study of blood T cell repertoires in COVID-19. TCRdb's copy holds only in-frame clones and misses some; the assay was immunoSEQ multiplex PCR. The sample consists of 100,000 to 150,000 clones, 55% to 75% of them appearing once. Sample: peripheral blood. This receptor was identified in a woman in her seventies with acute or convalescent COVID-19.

The CDR3 is CARDGLANYGYTF. In DNA, the CDR3 is TGTGCCAGAGACGGGTTAGCTAACTATGGCTACACCTTC. V gene TRBV2 combines with J gene TRBJ1-2; no firm D call. V lost 9 bases and J 0 bases, leaving 11 bases between the germline ends. Germline values: CDR1 SNHLY, CDR2 FYNNEI. The CDR3 consists of 13 residues.